The entry below describes one TCR beta chain. This sample stems from a study of blood T cell repertoires in COVID-19. Study at large: COVID-19 samples from acute and convalescent phases originated in the United States, Italy and Spain.

The CDR3 length is 12 residues. With 6 bases removed from V and 1 base from J, the gap between germline ends came to 6 bases. CDR1 is SNHLY, CDR2 FYNNEI, per germline. As handled by the study authors: Reference gene primer amplification in the assay estimated nucleated cell counts. Generated by immunoSEQ multiplex PCR, the TCRdb table keeps only in-frame clones and is missing some. That table is the source of V, J and clone size, and D and trimming were worked out from the DNA. This sample has hundreds of thousands of clones; roughly 88% occur once, and the top ten carry 1% to 1.5%. The sequencing input was PBMCs or T cells enriched from blood (not recorded which). The origin of this receptor is a woman between 35 and 50 years old with acute COVID-19. The chain is built from TRBV2 and TRBJ2-5; no definite D call. The CDR3 reads CASRLIQETQYF. In nucleotides, the CDR3 is TGTGCCAGCAGACTAATCCAAGAGACCCAGTACTTC.